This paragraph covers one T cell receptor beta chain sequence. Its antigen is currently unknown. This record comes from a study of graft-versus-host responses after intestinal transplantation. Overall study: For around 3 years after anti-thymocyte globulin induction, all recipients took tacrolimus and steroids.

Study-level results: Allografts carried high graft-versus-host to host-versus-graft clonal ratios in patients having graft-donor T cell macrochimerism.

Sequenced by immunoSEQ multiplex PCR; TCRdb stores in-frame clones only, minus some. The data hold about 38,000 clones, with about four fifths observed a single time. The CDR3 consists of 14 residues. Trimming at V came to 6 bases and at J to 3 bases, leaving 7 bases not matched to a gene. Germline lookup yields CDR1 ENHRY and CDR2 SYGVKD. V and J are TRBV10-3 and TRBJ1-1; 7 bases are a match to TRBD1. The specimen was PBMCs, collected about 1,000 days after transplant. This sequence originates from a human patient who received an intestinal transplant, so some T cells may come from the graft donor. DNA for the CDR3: TGTGCCATCAGGGCGACAGGGATCTACACTGAAGCTTTCTTT. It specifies CAIRATGIYTEAFF.